This entry lists 16 T cell receptor beta chains sequenced from one sample in a study of blood T cell repertoires in COVID-19. Assay used: immunoSEQ multiplex PCR; TCRdb lists only in-frame clones, some missing. The repertoire holds roughly 400,000 clones, with about nine tenths as singletons. Sequencing used PBMCs or T cells enriched from blood (not recorded which). The receptors were gathered from a woman aged 25 to 45 who had recovered from COVID-19.

This clone was recorded once. J is TRBJ2-1 and V is TRBV10-2; 7 positions agree with TRBD2. CDR3 size: 16 residues. In germline, CDR1 is WSHSY, CDR2 SAAADI. Trimming cost V 6 bases and J 0 bases; bases outside gene matches: 8. The CDR3: CASRVSGGSSYNEQFF. The CDR3 DNA sequence: TGCGCCAGCAGGGTCTCGGGGGGAAGCTCCTACAATGAGCAGTTCTTC.

The genes are TRBV7-3 and TRBJ2-1; tentatively, D is TRBD2 (5 bases). Trimming stripped 5 bases from V and 9 bases from J, with 20 bases between. The germline V gene has CDR1 SGHTA and CDR2 FQGTGA. The CDR3 is made up of 15 amino acids. The CDR3 DNA is TGTGCCAGCAGCCCTACTAGGGCCAGCTTGGGTGAGCAGTTCTTC. The encoded protein is CASSPTRASLGEQFF.

This clone came up a few times. The rearrangement uses TRBV5-6 and TRBJ2-7; 9 bases fit TRBD2. The V gene's germline CDR1 is SGHDT and CDR2 YYEEEE. V was pared by 2 bases and J by 5 bases, with 14 bases of the junction left unmatched. This CDR3 has 17 residues. Here the CDR3 reads CASSFTSGRSYLDEQYF. The CDR3 nucleotides are TGTGCCAGCAGCTTTACTAGCGGGCGGTCCTATCTCGACGAGCAGTACTTC.

This chain connects TRBV28 to TRBJ1-2, with 7 bases aligning to TRBD1. Germline V CDR1 and CDR2: MDHEN, SYDVKM. The CDR3 runs to 15 residues. The V and J ends lost 2 bases and 1 base, in that order; junction bases with no gene match: 4. The CDR3, as DNA: TGTGCCAGCAGTTTAACCGGGACAGTTAACTATGGCTACACCTTC. Translating gives CASSLTGTVNYGYTF.

The rearrangement links TRBV7-9 to TRBJ2-7; 10 bases are a match to TRBD1. The CDR3 contains 19 residues. CDR1 and CDR2 (germline): SEHNR, FQNEAQ (reference sequence). V was clipped by 7 bases and J by 2 bases; unmatched bases: 20. This CDR3 is CASTPSVGQGGAGTYEQYF. Written as DNA, the CDR3 is TGTGCCAGCACCCCCTCCGTAGGACAGGGGGGCGCGGGAACCTACGAGCAGTACTTC.

The rearrangement uses TRBV25-1 and TRBJ2-2; D might be TRBD2 (6 bases). The germline CDR1 and CDR2 sequences are MGHDK and SYGVNS. Deletions cut 1 base from V and 6 bases from J, with 9 bases between. The CDR3 spans 14 residues. The DNA of the CDR3 is TGTGCCAGCAGTGAATCGGGAGAGTCCGGGGAGCTGTTTTTT. Its protein is CASSESGESGELFF.

CDR3 sequence: CASSLSTSGGLEQFF. CDR3 bases: TGTGCCAGCAGTTTATCAACTAGCGGGGGCCTTGAGCAGTTCTTC. The J gene is TRBJ2-1, the V gene TRBV27, with 11 bases aligning to TRBD2. After removal of 0 bases from V and 9 bases from J, the junction contained 4 bases not matched to a gene. Germline assignment: CDR1 MNHEY and CDR2 SMNVEV (reference sequence). The CDR3 contains 15 residues.

Concerning this clone: It is unclear where the CDR3 begins or ends on the DNA, so no DNA is shown, and the CDR3 is as TCRdb lists it. The chain employs TRBV29-1 and TRBJ1-2; the table assigns TRBD1, which was not confirmed against the DNA. CDR1 and CDR2 from the germline V gene are SQVTM and ANQGSEA. The CDR3 contains 8 residues when both ends are counted. CDR3 amino acids: CSVGRGIF.

The rearrangement links TRBV7-9 to TRBJ2-3, with 7 bases fitting TRBD2. Unmatched junction bases numbered 7, after V lost 4 bases and J lost 0 bases. Germline assignment: CDR1 SEHNR and CDR2 FQNEAQ (reference sequence). This CDR3 comprises 16 residues. CDR3 sequence (DNA): TGTGCCAGCAGCTCCCCAGGGCGGGGGAGCACAGATACGCAGTATTTT. Amino acid sequence: CASSSPGRGSTDTQYF.

The chain combines TRBV24-1 with TRBJ2-7; 7 positions agree with TRBD1. This CDR3 has 17 amino acids. V lost 9 bases, J lost 4 bases, and 20 bases stayed unmatched. Germline CDR1 reads KGHDR; CDR2 reads SFDVKD. The DNA for the CDR3 is TGTGCCACCGGAACCCGGGCCGCGCAGGGGGTTGGTTACGAGCAGTACTTC. Translated, it gives CATGTRAAQGVGYEQYF.

The count of this clone is one. V usage is TRBV29-1 and J usage is TRBJ1-1, with unresolved D. This CDR3 spans 15 amino acids. Deletions cut 1 base from V and 5 bases from J, with 17 bases between. CDR1 SQVTM and CDR2 ANQGSEA come from the germline V gene. CDR3 DNA sequence: TGCAGCGTTGAAGCCAGGCAGGTGGGGAGGACTGAAGCTTTCTTT. This gives the protein CSVEARQVGRTEAFF.

V usage is TRBV6-5 and J usage is TRBJ2-3; 11 positions agree with TRBD2. The CDR3 contains 15 residues. J was trimmed by 4 bases and V by 6 bases; bases with no gene match: 6. CDR1 MNHEY and CDR2 SVGAGI come from the germline V gene. The CDR3 region is CASSTYSGGADTQYF. In DNA form, the CDR3 reads TGTGCCAGCAGCACTTATAGCGGGGGGGCAGATACGCAGTATTTT.

This sequence joins TRBV9 and TRBJ2-7, with 9 bases lining up with TRBD1. V was pared by 3 bases and J by 9 bases, with 13 bases of the junction left unmatched. Looked up from germline, CDR1 is SGDLS and CDR2 is YYNGEE. The CDR3 is made up of 15 amino acids. The CDR3 sequence: CASSEGAGQGTSQYF. The CDR3 DNA sequence: TGTGCCAGCAGCGAGGGAGCGGGACAGGGTACTTCGCAGTACTTC.

The rearrangement links TRBV14 to TRBJ2-7; TRBD2 is a possible D gene (6 bases). This CDR3 has 15 amino acids. Trimming stripped 2 bases from V and 0 bases from J, with 11 bases between. Germline V gives CDR1 SGHDN, CDR2 FVKESK. The CDR3 DNA is TGTGCCAGCAGCCAAAGTTCTAGCGTCTCCTACGAGCAGTACTTC. This gives the protein CASSQSSSVSYEQYF. The full variable domain, completed using reference TRBV14 and TRBJ2-7, is EAGVTQFPSHSVIEKGQTVTLRCDPISGHDNLYWYRRVMGKEIKFLLHFVKESKQDESGMPNNRFLAERTGGTYSTLKVQPAELEDSGVYFCASSQSSSVSYEQYFGPGTRLTVT.

The chain uses TRBV18 and TRBJ1-5; D is unclear. CDR3 length: 13 residues. Trimming removed 2 bases from V and 5 bases from J, with 7 bases in between. Germline V gene sequence: CDR1 KGHSH, CDR2 LQKENI. CDR3 bases: TGTGCCAGCTCACCATTCGTTGATCAGCCCCAGCATTTT. Protein product: CASSPFVDQPQHF.

Only a few counts were recorded for this clone. V usage is TRBV4-3 and J usage is TRBJ1-1; possible D gene TRBD1, 5 bases. The CDR3 length is 15 residues. Looked up from germline, CDR1 is LGHNA and CDR2 is YSLEER. The ends were cut back, 0 bases at V and 4 bases at J, with 12 bases in the middle. The CDR3 is CASSQEIGEATEAFF. The DNA of the CDR3 is TGCGCCAGCAGCCAAGAGATAGGGGAGGCCACTGAAGCTTTCTTT.